Each of the 10 T cell receptor beta chains below was sequenced from the same sample in a study of shared clonotypes between healthy human individuals. Clones were read by immunoSEQ multiplex PCR, and TCRdb kept only the in-frame ones, dropping some. The sample yields approximately 640,000 clones, about two thirds seen once. Sequenced input: memory CD4+ T cells sorted from blood. Noted subset: CD45RA-negative fraction. All receptors come from a woman aged 25 to 39 in good health.

This clone was recorded a few times. This chain connects TRBV11-2 to TRBJ2-1; 7 bases are shared with TRBD2. V trimming: 2 bases; J trimming: 7 bases; junction bases outside the gene matches: 5. The CDR3 runs 14 residues. Germline assignment: CDR1 SGHAT and CDR2 FQNNGV. CDR3 amino acids: CASSLLGGRNEQFF. CDR3 sequence (DNA): TGTGCCAGCAGCTTATTGGGAGGGAGGAATGAGCAGTTCTTC.

The chain combines TRBV5-1 with TRBJ1-2; TRBD1 aligns across 8 bases. CDR1 and CDR2 (germline): SGHRS, YFSETQ. With V trimmed by 4 bases and J by 4 bases, 6 bases remained unmatched. CDR3 length: 14 residues. The CDR3 nucleotides read TGCGCCAGCAGCACTACCGGGACAGGCTATGGCTACACCTTC. The encoded protein is CASSTTGTGYGYTF.

This chain uses TRBV11-2 with TRBJ2-5; tentatively, D is TRBD2 (5 bases). The CDR3 loop spans 14 amino acids. Germline V gene sequence: CDR1 SGHAT, CDR2 FQNNGV. The germline V and J ends were trimmed by 0 bases and 7 bases, with 12 bases remaining between them. DNA for the CDR3: TGTGCCAGCAGCTTAGATCAGAGCGGTGGGACCCAGTACTTC. Its protein product is CASSLDQSGGTQYF.

The chain links TRBV5-4 to TRBJ2-7, with 9 bases matching TRBD1. Germline-derived CDR1 and CDR2 are SGHNT and YYREEE (reference sequence). This CDR3 comprises 17 residues. V dropped 4 bases and J dropped 5; count of bases not matched to a gene: 16. CDR3 bases: TGTGCCAGCAGCCTTCAGGGACAGGGAGTGTCCCGGCACGAGCAGTACTTC. The encoded protein is CASSLQGQGVSRHEQYF.

In the case of this clone: A much larger clone sits a single nucleotide away, making a read error possible. The chain recombines TRBV7-9 with TRBJ2-2, with 14 bases that match TRBD2. V gave up 5 bases and J gave up 2 bases; unmatched junction bases: 4. The V gene's germline CDR1 is SEHNR and CDR2 FQNEAQ (reference sequence). This CDR3 is 17 amino acids long. The DNA of the CDR3 is TGTGCCAGCAGCACGGGACTAGCGGGAGTTAACACCGGGGAGCTGTTTTTT. Amino acid sequence: CASSTGLAGVNTGELFF.

The chain employs TRBV7-9 and TRBJ1-2; perhaps TRBD1 as D (6 bases). The CDR3 spans 15 residues. V was shortened by 5 bases and J by 6 bases, with 19 bases between the two germline ends. Germline V gene lookup returns CDR1 SEHNR and CDR2 FQNEAQ (reference sequence). The CDR3 region is CASSPGGGRGDGYTF. The DNA of the CDR3 is TGTGCCAGCAGCCCCGGGGGGGGGCGAGGCGATGGCTACACCTTC.

The CDR3 loop is CASSPARLGQEGDTQYF. CDR3 coding DNA: TGTGCCAGCAGTCCCGCCCGATTGGGGCAGGAGGGAGATACGCAGTATTTT. This chain connects TRBV28 to TRBJ2-3, with a weak D call TRBD2 (6 bases). Looked up from germline, CDR1 is MDHEN and CDR2 is SYDVKM. V shed 5 bases and J shed 5 bases, with 23 bases lying between them. This CDR3 has 17 residues.

The rearrangement joins TRBV11-2 to TRBJ2-1; perhaps TRBD2 as D (7 bases). This CDR3 region has 15 residues. Germline V gene lookup returns CDR1 SGHAT and CDR2 FQNNGV. V was shortened by 1 base and J by 3 bases, with 10 bases between the two germline ends. The CDR3 loop is CASSLGGGIYNEQFF. The CDR3 DNA is TGTGCCAGCAGCTTAGGCGGGGGCATCTACAATGAGCAGTTCTTC.

The rearrangement uses TRBV5-4 and TRBJ2-5; D unclear. This CDR3 has 12 amino acids. The V and J ends lost 4 bases and 2 bases respectively, with 6 bases between them. Germline V lookup: CDR1 SGHNT, CDR2 YYREEE (reference sequence). CDR3 region: CASSARQETQYF. In DNA form, the CDR3 reads TGTGCCAGCAGCGCAAGACAAGAGACCCAGTACTTC.

V is TRBV27 and J is TRBJ1-2, with 9 bases fitting TRBD1. The CDR3 totals 14 residues. CDR1 MNHEY and CDR2 SMNVEV come from the germline V gene (reference sequence). V lost 2 bases to trimming and J lost 8 bases; unmatched junction nucleotides: 6. DNA for the CDR3: TGTGCCAGCAGTTTAATGGGACAGGGTATGGGCTACACCTTC. The encoded protein is CASSLMGQGMGYTF.